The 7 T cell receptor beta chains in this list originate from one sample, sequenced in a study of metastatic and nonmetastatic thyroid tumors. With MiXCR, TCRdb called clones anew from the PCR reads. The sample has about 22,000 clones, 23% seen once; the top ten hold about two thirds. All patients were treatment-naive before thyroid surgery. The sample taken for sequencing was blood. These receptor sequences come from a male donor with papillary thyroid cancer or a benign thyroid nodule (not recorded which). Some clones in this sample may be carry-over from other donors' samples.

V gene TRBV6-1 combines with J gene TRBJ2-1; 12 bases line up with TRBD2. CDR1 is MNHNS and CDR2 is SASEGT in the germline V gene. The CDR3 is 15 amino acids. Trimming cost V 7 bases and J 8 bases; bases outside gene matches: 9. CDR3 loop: CASIQTSGSSDEQFF. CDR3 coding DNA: TGTGCCAGCATCCAGACTAGCGGGAGTTCGGATGAGCAGTTCTTC.

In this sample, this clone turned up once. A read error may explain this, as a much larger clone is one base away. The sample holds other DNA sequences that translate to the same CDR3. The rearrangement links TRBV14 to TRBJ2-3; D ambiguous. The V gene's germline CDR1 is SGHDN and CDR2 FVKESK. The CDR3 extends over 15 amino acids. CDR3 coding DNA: TGTGCCAGCAGTACCTGGATGAGAGACACAGATACACAGTATTTT. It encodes CASSTWMRDTDTQYF.

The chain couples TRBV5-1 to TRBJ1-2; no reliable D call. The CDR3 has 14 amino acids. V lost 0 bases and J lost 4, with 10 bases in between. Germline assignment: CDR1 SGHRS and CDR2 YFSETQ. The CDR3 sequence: CASSLDTQTYGYTF. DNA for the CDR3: TGCGCCAGCAGCTTGGATACTCAGACCTATGGCTACACCTTC. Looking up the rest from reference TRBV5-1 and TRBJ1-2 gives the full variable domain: KAGVTQTPRYLIKTRGQQVTLSCSPISGHRSVSWYQQTPGQGLQFLFEYFSETQRNKGNFPGRFSGRQFSNSRSEMNVSTLELGDSALYLCASSLDTQTYGYTFGSGTRLTVV.

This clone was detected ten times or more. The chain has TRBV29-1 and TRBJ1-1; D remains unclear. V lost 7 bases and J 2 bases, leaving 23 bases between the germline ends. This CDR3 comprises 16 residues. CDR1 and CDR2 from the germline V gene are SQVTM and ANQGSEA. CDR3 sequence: CSARRPRTDLNTEAFF. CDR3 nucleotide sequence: TGCAGCGCTCGACGCCCCCGGACGGACCTTAACACTGAAGCTTTCTTT. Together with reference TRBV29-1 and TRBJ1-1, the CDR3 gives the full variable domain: SAVISQKPSRDICQRGTSLTIQCQVDSQVTMMFWYRQQPGQSLTLIATANQGSEATYESGFVIDKFPISRPNLTFSTLTVSNMSPEDSSIYLCSARRPRTDLNTEAFFGQGTRLTVV.

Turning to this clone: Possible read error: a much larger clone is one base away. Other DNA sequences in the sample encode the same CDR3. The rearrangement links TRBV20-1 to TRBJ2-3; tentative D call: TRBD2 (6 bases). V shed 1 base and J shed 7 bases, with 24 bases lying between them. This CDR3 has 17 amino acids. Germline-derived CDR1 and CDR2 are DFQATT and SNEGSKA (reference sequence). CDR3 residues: CSARALLAGYTHNTQYF. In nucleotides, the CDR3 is TGCAGTGCTAGAGCCCTACTAGCTGGTTATACACACAATACGCAGTATTTT.

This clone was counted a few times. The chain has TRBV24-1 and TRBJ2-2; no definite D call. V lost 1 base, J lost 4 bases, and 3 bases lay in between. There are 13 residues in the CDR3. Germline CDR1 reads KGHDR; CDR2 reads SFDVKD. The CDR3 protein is CATSDFVTGELFF. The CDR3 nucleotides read TGTGCCACCAGTGATTTCGTCACCGGGGAGCTGTTTTTT.

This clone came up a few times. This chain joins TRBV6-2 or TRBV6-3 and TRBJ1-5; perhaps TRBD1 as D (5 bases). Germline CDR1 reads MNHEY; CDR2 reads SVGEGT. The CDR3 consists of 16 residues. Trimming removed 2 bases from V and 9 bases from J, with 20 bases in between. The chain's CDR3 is CASSYTPPTEGGPQHF. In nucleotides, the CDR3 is TGTGCCAGCAGTTACACTCCCCCGACAGAAGGTGGGCCCCAGCATTTT.